Below are 9 T cell receptor beta chains sequenced from a single sample in a study of neoadjuvant anti-PD-1 for oral cavity cancer. Time point in this sample: after neoadjuvant nivolumab, at surgical resection. Libraries were prepared by immunoSEQ multiplex PCR; TCRdb keeps only in-frame clonotypes and omits some of them. This table holds around 13,000 clones, about 81% found once. Here the sequenced sample was PBMCs, taken after nivolumab (anti-PD-1) treatment. The receptors originated from a person aged 35 to 85 with oral cavity squamous cell carcinoma.

This clone was found a few times. The gene calls are TRBV29-1 and TRBJ2-1; 10 bases match TRBD2. Germline CDR1 SQVTM, CDR2 ANQGSEA. The CDR3 sequence is 14 residues long. Trimming removed 1 base from V and 8 bases from J; junction bases left unmatched: 5. The CDR3 coding sequence is TGCAGCGTTGAAGGCCTAGCGGGAGCCGATGAGCAGTTCTTC. This gives the protein CSVEGLAGADEQFF.

In its sample, this clone was seen a few times. The chain links TRBV5-1 to TRBJ2-1; D is possibly TRBD1 or TRBD2 (5 bases each). The ends were cut back, 5 bases at V and 4 bases at J, with 16 bases in the middle. This CDR3 has 15 residues. Germline V gene sequence: CDR1 SGHRS, CDR2 YFSETQ. The CDR3 DNA is TGCGCCAGCAGGGCCCCCGGGACCATGTACAATGAGCAGTTCTTC. It specifies CASRAPGTMYNEQFF.

The chain has TRBV5-1 and TRBJ2-6; 7 bases are shared with TRBD1. CDR1 and CDR2 (germline): SGHRS, YFSETQ. CDR3 length equals 14 residues. With V trimmed by 9 bases and J by 13 bases, 16 bases remained unmatched. CDR3 in amino acids: CANKSGQPLQVLTF. The CDR3 nucleotides read TGCGCCAACAAATCGGGACAGCCCCTTCAAGTCCTGACTTTC.

The chain links TRBV7-9 to TRBJ2-3; the D is unclear. Germline V gene lookup returns CDR1 SEHNR and CDR2 FQNEAQ (reference sequence). The CDR3 covers 15 residues. V was cut by 1 base and J by 0 bases, with 8 bases left in between. CDR3 sequence (DNA): TGTGCCAGCAGCTTAGGGCTCACTAGCACAGATACGCAGTATTTT. Translated: CASSLGLTSTDTQYF.

This chain joins TRBV28 and TRBJ2-7, with 8 bases matching TRBD2. Trimming at V came to 7 bases and at J to 2 bases, leaving 10 bases not matched to a gene. Germline CDR1 and CDR2: MDHEN and SYDVKM. The CDR3 is 15 amino acids. CDR3 sequence: CASTTPLAETYEQYF. Written as DNA, the CDR3 is TGTGCCAGCACCACCCCACTAGCGGAGACCTACGAGCAGTACTTC. The full variable domain, rest sourced from reference TRBV28 and TRBJ2-7, is DVKVTQSSRYLVKRTGEKVFLECVQDMDHENMFWYRQDPGLGLRLIYFSYDVKMKEKGDIPEGYSVSREKKERFSLILESASTNQTSMYLCASTTPLAETYEQYFGPGTRLTVT.

The chain recombines TRBV29-1 with TRBJ2-3, with 11 positions matching TRBD2. This CDR3 contains 14 residues. Germline V gene data show CDR1 as SQVTM and CDR2 as ANQGSEA. Unmatched junction bases numbered 2, after V lost 4 bases and J lost 2 bases. The CDR3 sequence is CSVVGLAATDTQYF. CDR3 nucleotides: TGCAGCGTTGTGGGACTAGCGGCCACAGATACGCAGTATTTT.

The sample holds one count of this clone. This sequence joins TRBV10-2 and TRBJ2-7; TRBD1 might be the D (6 bases). From germline, CDR1 is WSHSY and CDR2 SAAADI. Trimming removed 0 bases at V and 4 bases at J, with 10 bases between. This CDR3 is built from 14 residues. For the CDR3, the DNA is TGCGCCAGCAGTGAGTCGTGGGGGCGGTACGAGCAGTACTTC. Translated, it gives CASSESWGRYEQYF.

CDR3 sequence: CSAVPRGLTDTQYF. The CDR3, as DNA: TGCAGCGCCGTACCGCGGGGGCTCACAGATACGCAGTATTTT. The rearrangement uses TRBV29-1 and TRBJ2-3, with D possibly matching TRBD2 (7 bases). The CDR3 loop spans 14 amino acids. Trimming took off 7 bases at V and 2 bases at J, with 16 bases between the two ends. Germline assignment: CDR1 SQVTM and CDR2 ANQGSEA.

In its sample, this clone was seen a few times. Written as DNA, the CDR3 is TGCGCCAGCACTCAACGGAACACCGGGGAGCTGTTTTTT. As protein: CASTQRNTGELFF. This chain joins TRBV5-1 and TRBJ2-2; D gene ambiguous. V dropped 6 bases and J dropped 1 base, with 7 bases sitting between them. The CDR3 has 13 residues. Germline CDR1 and CDR2: SGHRS and YFSETQ.